The rows below give T cell receptor beta chains drawn from one sample of a study of blood T cell repertoires in COVID-19. Here immunoSEQ multiplex PCR was the method, and the copy in TCRdb shows in-frame clones only, minus some. The sample holds 87,000 or so clones, 86% seen once. The sample consisted of peripheral blood. The receptors were sampled from a woman of 80 years or more in a cohort sampled during active or convalescent COVID-19. The CDR3 runs from the conserved cysteine through the conserved F or W. Fields, in order: clone size, D gene, V gene, J gene, CDR3 protein, CDR3 DNA. The D gene is left open where the match is weak. Only some rows state a clone size, as once, few, many or a class for expanded clones.

>few|.|TRBV3-1/TRBV3-2|TRBJ2-7
CASSQVRSEQYF
TGTGCCAGCAGCCAAGTCCGTTCCGAGCAGTACTTC
>.|TRBD1|TRBV3-1/TRBV3-2|TRBJ1-5
CASSGSGGQPQHF
TGTGCCAGCAGCGGTTCAGGGGGTCAGCCCCAGCATTTT
>.|TRBD1|TRBV28|TRBJ1-4
CASSVSGGRGEKLFF
TGTGCCAGCAGTGTATCAGGGGGCCGAGGTGAAAAACTGTTTTTT
>.|.|TRBV5-6|TRBJ1-1
CASSLGAVLINTEAFF
TGTGCCAGCAGCCTGGGGGCCGTGTTGATAAACACTGAAGCTTTCTTT
>.|.|TRBV2|TRBJ1-6
CASNPLGLNNSPLHF
TGTGCCAGCAATCCTCTGGGCCTAAATAATTCACCCCTCCACTTT
>.|TRBD1|TRBV6-5|TRBJ2-5
CASSGQGSRETQYF
TGTGCCAGCAGCGGACAGGGCTCGCGAGAGACCCAGTACTTC
>.|.|TRBV6-1|TRBJ1-5
CASSEGRPQHF
TGTGCCAGCAGTGAAGGTCGGCCCCAGCATTTT
>few|TRBD2|TRBV24-1|TRBJ2-5
CATSDPGLASETQYF
TGTGCCACCAGTGATCCGGGACTAGCATCAGAGACCCAGTACTTC
>.|.|TRBV3-1/TRBV3-2|TRBJ1-1
CASSPDPVYRVRTEAFF
TGTGCCAGCAGTCCTGACCCAGTTTACAGGGTGAGAACTGAAGCTTTCTTT
>.|TRBD2|TRBV30|TRBJ2-1
CAFTGRATYNEQFF
TGTGCCTTTACCGGGAGGGCCACCTACAATGAGCAGTTCTTC
>.|.|TRBV6-5|TRBJ2-5
CASSALQGGQETQYF
TGTGCCAGCAGCGCCCTTCAGGGGGGTCAAGAGACCCAGTACTTC
>.|.|TRBV9|TRBJ1-1
CASSPHGGLFTEAFF
TGTGCCAGCAGCCCCCACGGGGGTCTATTCACTGAAGCTTTCTTT
>.|TRBD1|TRBV7-3|TRBJ2-5
CASSLWRQGGQETQYF
TGTGCCAGCAGCTTATGGAGACAGGGGGGCCAAGAGACCCAGTACTTC
>.|.|TRBV29-1|TRBJ1-1
CSVARRNTEAFF
TGCAGCGTTGCTCGGAGGAACACTGAAGCTTTCTTT
>.|TRBD2|TRBV29-1|TRBJ2-7
CSVGSSGRAGEVGEQYF
TGCAGCGTTGGGTCTAGCGGGAGGGCCGGGGAGGTAGGGGAGCAGTACTTC
>.|TRBD1|TRBV2|TRBJ1-2
CASRDRGYGYTF
TGTGCCAGCAGGGACAGGGGCTATGGCTACACCTTC
>.|TRBD1|TRBV18|TRBJ1-1
CASSPRTDRRNTEAFF
TGTGCCAGCTCACCTAGAACGGACAGGCGGAACACTGAAGCTTTCTTT
>few|TRBD1|TRBV29-1|TRBJ1-1
CSAPGQGTLGAEAFF
TGCAGCGCACCGGGACAGGGGACGTTGGGGGCTGAAGCTTTCTTT
>.|TRBD2|TRBV9|TRBJ2-3
CASSVAEGGGLATTDTQYF
TGTGCCAGCAGCGTAGCAGAGGGGGGAGGACTAGCGACCACAGATACGCAGTATTTT
>.|.|TRBV6-5|TRBJ1-2
CASSLSFDSNYGYTF
TGTGCCAGCAGTTTGTCGTTCGACAGCAACTATGGCTACACCTTC
>.|.|TRBV28|TRBJ1-3
CASSSTGSGNTIYF
TGTGCCAGCAGTTCGACAGGTTCGGGAAACACCATATATTTT
>.|TRBD1|TRBV24-1|TRBJ2-6
CATSDVPGQGSSTGANVLTF
TGTGCCACCAGTGATGTACCGGGACAGGGGTCTAGTACTGGGGCCAACGTCCTGACTTTC
>.|TRBD1|TRBV29-1|TRBJ1-1
CSADRGWTEAFF
TGCAGCGCGGACAGGGGGTGGACTGAAGCTTTCTTT
>.|TRBD1|TRBV14|TRBJ1-1
CASSQARTGKKNTEAFF
TGTGCCAGCAGCCAGGCACGGACAGGGAAAAAGAACACTGAAGCTTTCTTT
>.|.|TRBV7-9|TRBJ2-2
CASSLSQINTGELFF
TGTGCCAGCAGCTTATCACAGATTAACACCGGGGAGCTGTTTTTT
>few|TRBD2|TRBV7-6|TRBJ2-2
CASSLMAGGETGELFF
TGTGCCAGCAGCTTAATGGCGGGAGGGGAAACCGGGGAGCTGTTTTTT
>.|TRBD1|TRBV5-8|TRBJ1-5
CASSLARGTVNQPQHF
TGTGCCAGCAGCTTGGCCCGAGGGACAGTTAATCAGCCCCAGCATTTT
>.|.|TRBV28|TRBJ1-2
CASSPPPGVGYTF
TGTGCCAGCAGTCCCCCCCCAGGGGTTGGCTACACCTTC
>.|TRBD2|TRBV7-9|TRBJ2-5
CASSWSSGRQETQYF
TGTGCCAGCAGCTGGTCTAGCGGCCGACAAGAGACCCAGTACTTC
>few|TRBD2|TRBV5-6|TRBJ2-1
CASSLSSGRAEFF
TGTGCCAGCAGCTTATCTAGCGGGAGGGCCGAGTTCTTC
>.|.|TRBV19|TRBJ2-6
CASSVQGSGANVLTF
TGTGCCAGTAGTGTACAGGGTTCTGGGGCCAACGTCCTGACTTTC
>.|.|TRBV11-2|TRBJ1-1
CASRLSPGGNTEAFF
TGTGCCAGCAGGCTCTCTCCCGGGGGTAACACTGAAGCTTTCTTT
>.|.|TRBV1|TRBJ1-1
CTSSQDLWVGTGMNTEAFF
TGCACCAGCAGCCAAGATCTGTGGGTGGGGACAGGGATGAACACTGAAGCTTTCTTT
>.|.|TRBV6-5|TRBJ2-2
CASKRGGEGAGELFF
TGTGCCAGCAAAAGAGGGGGAGAAGGCGCCGGGGAGCTGTTTTTT
>.|.|TRBV5-5|TRBJ2-3
CASSFQDSTDTQYF
TGTGCCAGCAGCTTCCAGGATAGCACAGATACGCAGTATTTT
>once|.|TRBV9|TRBJ1-6
CASSVGENSPLHF
TGTGCCAGCAGCGTAGGGGAGAATTCACCCCTCCACTTT
>.|TRBD1|TRBV2|TRBJ2-2
CASRETGVATTGELFF
TGTGCCAGCAGGGAGACAGGGGTGGCCACCACCGGGGAGCTGTTTTTT
>.|.|TRBV5-8|TRBJ1-5
CASSPSRGSSNQPQHF
TGTGCCAGCAGTCCTTCCCGGGGGTCGAGCAATCAGCCCCAGCATTTT
>.|TRBD1|TRBV6-5|TRBJ1-3
CASTAPGGSGNTIYF
TGTGCCAGCACCGCCCCAGGGGGCTCTGGAAACACCATATATTTT
>.|.|TRBV10-3|TRBJ1-2
CASSAGLANYGYTF
TGTGCCTCCAGCGCGGGATTGGCGAACTATGGCTACACCTTC
>.|TRBD2|TRBV10-2|TRBJ2-1
CASSATSGRNEQFF
TGCGCCAGCAGTGCCACTAGCGGGAGGAATGAGCAGTTCTTC
>.|TRBD2|TRBV19|TRBJ2-7
CASSPRPQRGQTYEQYF
TGTGCCAGTAGTCCCCGCCCTCAGCGGGGGCAGACCTACGAGCAGTACTTC
>.|TRBD2|TRBV5-1|TRBJ2-2
CASSLASSGRVTGELFF
TGCGCCAGCAGCTTGGCGAGTAGCGGGAGAGTGACCGGGGAGCTGTTTTTT
>.|.|TRBV2|TRBJ1-2
CASSEQRSYGYTF
TGTGCCAGCAGTGAGCAGCGAAGCTATGGCTACACCTTC
>few|TRBD2|TRBV28|TRBJ2-3
CASSYAGTSGRARDTQYF
TGTGCCAGCAGTTACGCCGGGACTAGCGGGAGGGCCAGAGATACGCAGTATTTT
>.|.|TRBV16|TRBJ1-2
CASSPQEYYGYTF
TGTGCCAGCAGCCCTCAAGAGTACTATGGCTACACCTTC